This T cell receptor beta chain stems from a study of blood T cell repertoires in COVID-19. Whole-study context: Samples of COVID-19 (acute and convalescent) were obtained from the United States, Italy and Spain. Nucleic acid was either cDNA or gDNA, and it came from T cells, B-cell-depleted T cells, or PBMCs.

TCRdb's table, derived via immunoSEQ multiplex PCR, lists solely in-frame clones and lacks some. The table includes around 120,000 clones, less than 75% detected once. CDR3 size: 17 residues. In germline, CDR1 is SGHDN, CDR2 FVKESK. The V gene lost 1 base and the J gene lost 0 bases, with 10 bases spanning the gap. The TCR originated in a human donor with acute or convalescent COVID-19. The donor label of this sample is uncertain. Input material: peripheral blood. The chain couples TRBV14 to TRBJ2-6; no clear D gene. The DNA of the CDR3 is TGTGCCAGCAGCCAAGGTCTTCGGAGCTCTGGGGCCAACGTCCTGACTTTC. Protein: CASSQGLRSSGANVLTF. Using reference TRBV14 and TRBJ2-6 for the parts outside the CDR3, the full variable domain is EAGVTQFPSHSVIEKGQTVTLRCDPISGHDNLYWYRRVMGKEIKFLLHFVKESKQDESGMPNNRFLAERTGGTYSTLKVQPAELEDSGVYFCASSQGLRSSGANVLTFGAGSRLTVL.